The TCR beta chain described here comes from a study of human T cells and chemical hapten exposure (dated by TCRdb to about 2021). A note on the overall study: For sensitization, 2% DPC in acetone was applied to an approximately 2 cm by approximately 2 cm area of upper inner arm skin. Weekly therapeutic DPC doses were additionally applied to the scalp of patients throughout the approximately 23-week study period. Patch tests used Finn chambers with 0.01% DPC on the upper back, scored after 6 days by International Contact Dermatitis Research Group standards. The mostly female patient cohort included alopecia areata with under or over 50% scalp involvement, alopecia totalis and alopecia universalis. The libraries were sequenced as a pool, and the TCR yield per sample differed mostly because of small variations in library volumes within the pool. In alopecia patients, the study followed how the peripheral blood TCR repertoire changed in vivo over primary and secondary sensitization to diphenylcyclopropenone (DPC), a hapten. Patient blood was sampled pre-sensitization (week 0) and at 2, 6 and about 24 weeks after DPC sensitization. Approximately 30 alopecia patients provided blood for TCR sequencing at one to four time points (pre-sensitization, 2, 6 and 24 weeks). From each blood RNA sample, both TCR alpha and TCR beta chains were sequenced.

Here V drops 0 bases and J drops 0 bases, and the junction holds 2 bases not matched to any gene. The CDR3 runs 16 amino acids, cysteine and phenylalanine included. Only the CDR3 DNA stays, 48 bases, in frame from base 1. CDR1 MNHEY and CDR2 SVGEGT were looked up in the germline V gene. What the work shows at the level of the full study, not this receptor alone: Because every patient had alopecia, a presumed autoimmune disease, the patients' immune response might differ from that of healthy individuals. Repeated subsampling changed both the strength of the expansion versus patch-test correlation and the threshold at which the correlation became significant. A positive correlation was found between the number of PT1 expanded TCRs and patch test score, with significance reached at thresholds 8, 16 and 32 but not 4. Significantly more large CDR3 similarity clusters were formed by expanded TCRs than by pre-sensitization or healthy control sets, consistent with antigen-driven responses. The number of TCRs above 1 in 1000 frequency did not change with DPC sensitization; there was no evidence of global repertoire structure alterations.

This clonotype has a count of ten or more. The antigen this receptor binds is unknown. The input lacks base qualities; no much larger clone sits a single base away. What this sample's time point label stands for: patch test 3, about 24 weeks after DPC sensitization. The treatment or condition label corresponds to: therapeutic diphenylcyclopropenone sensitization with weekly scalp DPC. Unfractionated whole blood was collected in Tempus Blood RNA tubes, and total RNA was extracted from that blood. At every patch-test visit, the blood draw took place before the patch test was put on. To be eligible, patients had to be aged 18 to 70, diagnosed with alopecia and judged suitable for DPC therapy, while pregnant patients were excluded. Receptors were amplified or captured by RACE. For sequencing, a NextSeq 500 was employed. During library preparation, unique molecular identifiers were attached to individual cDNA molecules so that TCRs could be counted in a quantitative, reproducible way. As for how the authors treated the data: Samples had a median of approximately 93,000 TCRs, with a range from roughly 23,224 to 700,000. The Decombinator software suite was used to annotate the V, J and CDR3 of the TCR reads. For the PS versus PT1 abundance plots, all samples were subsampled to the same number of TCRs (28,000). TCRs were defined as expanded if absent before sensitization and observed at least eight times at the 2-week time point. Using fastp trimming at Q25 and MiXCR clonotype assembly, TCRdb reanalyzed the public sequencing data and kept in-frame beta chains. Every entry covers one CDR3 protein and lists the most common genes and DNA from its rows. The V and J calls were determined by TCRdb, not by the authors. A total of 30,000 to 40,000 distinct CDR3 sequences appear in this sample, around 9.5% of them only once. Together, the top ten hold 26% of the sample.

This sequence uses TRBV6-2 or TRBV6-3 and TRBJ2-7; 10 junctional bases match TRBD2. The specimen was whole blood, collected in connection with sensitization to the hapten diphenylcyclopropenone (DPC). The sequence derives from a middle-aged man with alopecia areata. Some clones in this sample may be carry-over from other donors' samples. The sequenced DNA: TGTGCCAGCAGTTACTCTCTAGCGGGAGCCTCCTACGAGCAGTACTTC. This translates into CASSYSLAGASYEQYF.